This T cell receptor (beta chain) was sequenced during a study of early T cells in non-severe SARS-CoV-2 infection. Study background: Sequencing targeted bulk RNA from unsorted whole blood, leaving chains unpaired.

CDR1 and CDR2 (germline): SGHAT, FQNNGV. This CDR3 has 15 amino acids. Trimming took 5 bases from V and 5 from J, leaving 18 bases between them. Attachment of unique molecular identifiers was made to individual cDNA molecules. TCRdb re-called the 5' RACE reads through MiXCR, storing one row per CDR3 protein. The profile shows 98,000 or so distinct CDR3 sequences, around 12% of them singletons. This clonotype was seen only a few times. The rearrangement uses TRBV11-2 and TRBJ1-1; D is perhaps TRBD1 (6 bases). The sample was whole blood, taken at baseline. This receptor was taken from an adult who was a healthcare worker with PCR-confirmed SARS-CoV-2 infection or an uninfected control (not recorded which). CDR3 nucleotide sequence: TGTGCCAGCAGCCCGCTCGGGGGCAGGTCAACTGAAGCTTTCTTT. Encoded protein: CASSPLGGRSTEAFF.